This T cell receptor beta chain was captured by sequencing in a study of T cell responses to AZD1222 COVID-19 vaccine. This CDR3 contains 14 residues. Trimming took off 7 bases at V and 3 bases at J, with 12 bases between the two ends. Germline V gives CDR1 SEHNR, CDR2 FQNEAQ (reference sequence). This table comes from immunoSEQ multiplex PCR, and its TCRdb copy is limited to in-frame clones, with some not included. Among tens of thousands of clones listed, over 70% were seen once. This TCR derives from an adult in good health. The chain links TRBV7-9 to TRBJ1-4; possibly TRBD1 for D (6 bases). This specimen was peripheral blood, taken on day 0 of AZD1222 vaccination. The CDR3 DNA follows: TGTGCCAGCAACCCAGGGGCGCCTAATGAAAAACTGTTTTTT. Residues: CASNPGAPNEKLFF.